The 5 T cell receptor beta chains below all came from one sample that was sequenced in a study of human T cells and chemical hapten exposure. Described time point: patch test 2, 6 weeks after DPC sensitization. As for treatment: therapeutic diphenylcyclopropenone sensitization with weekly scalp DPC. TCRdb reprocessed the RACE reads via MiXCR and lists one record per CDR3 protein. In the table there are 350,000 to 400,000 distinct CDR3 sequences, 6% to 7% of which are singletons. This specimen was whole blood, taken in connection with sensitization to the hapten diphenylcyclopropenone (DPC). These TCRs come from a woman aged 18 to 35 with alopecia areata. Some clones in this sample may be carry-over from other donors' samples.

This clonotype was seen ten or more times. This rearrangement joins TRBV29-1 to TRBJ1-1; the D is unclear. V lost 7 bases, J lost 4 bases, and 13 bases lay in between. The CDR3 sequence is 12 residues long. CDR1 SQVTM and CDR2 ANQGSEA come from the germline V gene. Here the CDR3 reads CSATQPGTEAFF. CDR3 bases: TGCAGCGCAACGCAACCTGGCACTGAAGCTTTCTTT.

The chain combines TRBV5-1 with TRBJ2-5; tentatively, D is TRBD1 (7 bases). Germline V gene data show CDR1 as SGHRS and CDR2 as YFSETQ. The V and J ends lost 9 bases and 2 bases respectively, with 20 bases between them. The CDR3 totals 15 residues. The CDR3 spells CAKTNRGGRQETQYF. CDR3 nucleotides: TGCGCCAAGACGAACAGGGGAGGTAGGCAAGAGACCCAGTACTTC.

This clonotype was recorded many times. The rearrangement joins TRBV11-3 to TRBJ2-3; D unresolved. Trimming took off 8 bases at V and 6 bases at J, with 9 bases between the two ends. Germline loops: CDR1 SGHNT, CDR2 YENEEA. CDR3 size: 11 residues. CDR3 protein: CASGYRDTQYF. The DNA for the CDR3 is TGTGCCAGCGGTTACCGGGATACGCAGTATTTT.

This clonotype was counted ten times or more. V and J are TRBV5-1 and TRBJ2-3; the D gene is possibly TRBD1 (5 bases). The length of the CDR3 is 11 residues. Germline V lookup: CDR1 SGHRS, CDR2 YFSETQ. The ends were cut back, 5 bases at V and 5 bases at J, with 6 bases in the middle. The CDR3 is CASRQEDTQYF. The CDR3, as DNA: TGCGCCAGCAGACAGGAAGATACGCAGTATTTT. Combining the CDR3 with reference TRBV5-1 and TRBJ2-3 gives the whole variable domain KAGVTQTPRYLIKTRGQQVTLSCSPISGHRSVSWYQQTPGQGLQFLFEYFSETQRNKGNFPGRFSGRQFSNSRSEMNVSTLELGDSALYLCASRQEDTQYFGPGTRLTVL.

The V gene is TRBV4-1, the J gene TRBJ1-1; no clear D. The V gene's germline CDR1 is MGHRA and CDR2 YSYEKL. The CDR3 contains 15 residues. The V and J ends lost 3 bases and 3 bases respectively, with 14 bases between them. The CDR3 DNA is TGCGCCAGCAGCCACCCCCTTCGGCAGCACACTGAAGCTTTCTTT. Its protein product is CASSHPLRQHTEAFF.